This note documents a single T cell receptor beta chain sequence. Its antigen is as yet unknown. These data come from a study of OX40 agonist ivuxolimab in advanced cancers. Overall study context: Patients were treated with ivuxolimab, an agonistic anti-OX40 (CD134) antibody. Two patients with cutaneous melanoma and one with hepatocellular carcinoma, three in total, showed partial responses.

The CDR3 has 14 residues. Trimming took 2 bases from V and 3 from J, leaving 8 bases between them. Germline V gives CDR1 MNHEY, CDR2 SMNVEV (reference sequence). Produced via immunoSEQ multiplex PCR; TCRdb's table is partial and in-frame only. The sample includes 50,000 or so clones, approximately 89% of them seen just once. Study outcomes and limitations: At 0.1 to 3.0 mg/kg, CD4+ and CD8+ blood T cells expanded clonally by week 6. The authors also found low normalized T-cell clonal expansion in some nonresponders.

The genes are TRBV27 and TRBJ1-5, with a possible D match to TRBD1 (6 bases). The source material was CD4+ or CD8+ T cells sorted from blood, sampled in a trial of the OX40 agonist ivuxolimab. This receptor was obtained from an adult with an advanced solid tumor such as melanoma, head and neck, liver or kidney cancer. CDR3 bases: TGTGCCAGCAGTTTACAGGGGATCAATCAGCCCCAGCATTTT. As protein: CASSLQGINQPQHF.